The clone carrying this TCR beta chain has a single count. Its antigen remains unidentified. Germline V CDR1 and CDR2: LNHNV, YYDKDF (reference sequence). This CDR3 has 14 residues. Trimming took off 1 base at V and 5 bases at J, with 10 bases between the two ends. Profiling that covered TCR beta VDJ and CDR3 relied on genomic DNA as its template. A single record per CDR3 protein comes from TCRdb applying MiXCR to the reads. The data show some 160,000 distinct CDR3 sequences, roughly 48% seen once. The sample comes from a study of CD8+CD57+ T cells in acquired aplastic anemia. Turning to the study itself: Sorted CD4+ and CD8+ cells yielded about 3 ug of DNA on average. Findings and caveats of the study: Researchers reported that CD8+ Simpson's diversity was not significantly different in patients versus controls. Shared by patients and controls, 25 to 30 CD8+ CDR3s were abundant in patients.

Only patients with CD8+CD57+ cell expansion on flow cytometry were chosen for sequencing. Patients were treatment-naive when blood was sampled. V gene TRBV15 combines with J gene TRBJ2-3; no definite D call. The specimen sequenced was sorted CD4+, CD8+, or CD8+CD57+ T cells (not recorded which) from PBMCs. This receptor was taken from a human donor with aplastic anemia. The CDR3 spells CATSRVGYIDTQYF. CDR3 nucleotide sequence: TGTGCCACCAGCAGAGTGGGGTACATAGATACGCAGTATTTT.